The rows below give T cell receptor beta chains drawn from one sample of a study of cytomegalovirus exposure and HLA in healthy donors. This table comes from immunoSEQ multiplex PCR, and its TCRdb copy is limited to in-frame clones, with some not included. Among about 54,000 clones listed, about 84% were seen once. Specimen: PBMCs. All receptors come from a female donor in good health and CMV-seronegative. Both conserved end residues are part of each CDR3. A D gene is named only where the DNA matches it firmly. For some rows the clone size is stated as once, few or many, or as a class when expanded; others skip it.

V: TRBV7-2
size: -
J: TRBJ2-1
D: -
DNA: TGTGCCAGCAGCTCGGGACTCGGCTACAATGAGCAGTTCTTC
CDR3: CASSSGLGYNEQFF

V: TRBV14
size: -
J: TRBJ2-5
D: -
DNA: TGTGCCAGCAGCCGCGACTCTCAAGAGACCCAGTACTTC
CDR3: CASSRDSQETQYF

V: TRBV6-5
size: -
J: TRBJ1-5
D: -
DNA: TGTGCCAGCAGTTACTCGTTAACTGGCAATCAGCCCCAGCATTTT
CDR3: CASSYSLTGNQPQHF

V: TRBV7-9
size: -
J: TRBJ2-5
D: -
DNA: TGTGCCAGCAGCTTAGTAAAGGCACAGGGTGGTGAGTTTGACTTC
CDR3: CASSLVKAQGGEFDF

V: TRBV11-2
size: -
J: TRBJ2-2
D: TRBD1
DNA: TGTGCCAGCAGTAACACCGGACAGGGGCGGAGCACCGGGGAGCTGTTTTTT
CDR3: CASSNTGQGRSTGELFF

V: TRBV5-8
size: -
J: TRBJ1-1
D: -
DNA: TGTGCCAGCAGCTTGCGTTTAGGGGCGAACACTGAAGCTTTCTTT
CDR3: CASSLRLGANTEAFF

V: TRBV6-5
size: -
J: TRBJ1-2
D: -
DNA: TGTGCCAGCAGTCGCAGCCGGGGGGCCTATGGCTACACCTTC
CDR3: CASSRSRGAYGYTF

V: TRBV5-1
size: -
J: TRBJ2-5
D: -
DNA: TGCGCCAGCAGCTCCTCTAGGGACTCGCAAGAGACCCAGTACTTC
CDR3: CASSSSRDSQETQYF

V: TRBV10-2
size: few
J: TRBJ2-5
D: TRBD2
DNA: TGCGCCAGCTCCCACGGCCCGGGGGGGCAAGAGACCCAGTACTTC
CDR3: CASSHGPGGQETQYF

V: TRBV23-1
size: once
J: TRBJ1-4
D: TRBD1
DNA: TGCGCCAGGAACGGACAGGGTCATGTCGCAACTAATGAAAAACTGTTTTTT
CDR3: CARNGQGHVATNEKLFF

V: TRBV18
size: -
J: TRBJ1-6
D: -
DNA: TGTGCCAGCTCACCGGACCAGGGAGGCTCCTATAATTCACCCCTCCACTTT
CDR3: CASSPDQGGSYNSPLHF

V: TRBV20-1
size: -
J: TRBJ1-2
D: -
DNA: TGCAGTGCCCCTTTCGGGGTGAACACCTTC
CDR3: CSAPFGVNTF

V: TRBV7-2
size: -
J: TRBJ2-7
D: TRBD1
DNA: TGTGCCAGCAGCTTAGAGGGACAGGCCCGTGGGGAGCAGTACTTC
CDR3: CASSLEGQARGEQYF

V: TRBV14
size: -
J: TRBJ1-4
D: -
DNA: TGTGCCAGCAGCCGACCAGGGGTAACTAATGAAAAACTGTTTTTT
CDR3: CASSRPGVTNEKLFF

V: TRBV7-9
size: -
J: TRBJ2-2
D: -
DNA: TGTGCCAGCACCAAACAGGAAACCGGGGAGCTGTTTTTT
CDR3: CASTKQETGELFF

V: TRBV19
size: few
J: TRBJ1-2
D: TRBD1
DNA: TGTGCCAGTAGTATAGGGACAGGGTTTGGCTACACCTTC
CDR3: CASSIGTGFGYTF

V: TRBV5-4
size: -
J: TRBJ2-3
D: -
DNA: TGTGCCAGCGGGAGCGGAACAACAGATACGCAGTATTTT
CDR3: CASGSGTTDTQYF

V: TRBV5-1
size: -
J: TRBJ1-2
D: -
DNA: TGCGCCAGCAGCTTGGGACAGCTCTATGGCTACACCTTC
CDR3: CASSLGQLYGYTF

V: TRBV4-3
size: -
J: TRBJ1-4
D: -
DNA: TGCGCCAGCAGCCAAGATTTAAGAGGATTCGCAACTAATGAAAAACTGTTTTTT
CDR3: CASSQDLRGFATNEKLFF

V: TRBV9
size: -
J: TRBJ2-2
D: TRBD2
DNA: TGTGCCAGCAGCGTAGGACGAGCGGGGCCCTCGGGCACCGGGGAGCTGTTTTTT
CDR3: CASSVGRAGPSGTGELFF

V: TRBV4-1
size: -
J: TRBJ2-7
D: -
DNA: TGCGCCAGCAGCCAAGTACAGGACTACGAGCAGTACTTC
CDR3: CASSQVQDYEQYF

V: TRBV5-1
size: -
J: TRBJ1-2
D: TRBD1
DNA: TGCGCCAGCACCCCCGGGACAGGGGCGGCCAATGGCTACACCTTC
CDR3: CASTPGTGAANGYTF

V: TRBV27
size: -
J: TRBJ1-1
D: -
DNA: TGTGCCAGCAGTTCGGCAGGGAAGAGGACTGAAGCTTTCTTT
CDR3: CASSSAGKRTEAFF

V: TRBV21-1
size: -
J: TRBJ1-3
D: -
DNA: TGTGCCAGCAGCCGCCTCCCTAATTTCTCTGGAAACACCATATATTTT
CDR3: CASSRLPNFSGNTIYF

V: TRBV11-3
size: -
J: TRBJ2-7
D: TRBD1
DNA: TGTGCCAGCAGCCCGGGACAGAACCCCTACGAGCAGTACTTC
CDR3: CASSPGQNPYEQYF

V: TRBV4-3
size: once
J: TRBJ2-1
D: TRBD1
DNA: TGCGCCAGCAGCCAAGATAAATGGGGGACAGGGGTTGAGCAGTTCTTC
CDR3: CASSQDKWGTGVEQFF

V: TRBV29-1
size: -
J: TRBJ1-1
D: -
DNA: TGCAGCGTTCGGCCAGGTAGTAATTCTGAAGCTTTCTTT
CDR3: CSVRPGSNSEAFF

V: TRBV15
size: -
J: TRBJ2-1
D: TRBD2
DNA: TGTGCCACCAGCAGAGATTTAGCGGGGGGGCCCTATGAGCAGTTCTTC
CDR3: CATSRDLAGGPYEQFF

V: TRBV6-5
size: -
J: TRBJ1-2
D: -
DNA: TGTGCCAGCAGGTTCGGGCTAGAGGGCGGCTACACCTTC
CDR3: CASRFGLEGGYTF

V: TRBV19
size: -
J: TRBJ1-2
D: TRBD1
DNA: TGTGCCAGTAGTTTCTCCCGGACAGGGCAGGAAAGATACACCTTC
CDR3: CASSFSRTGQERYTF

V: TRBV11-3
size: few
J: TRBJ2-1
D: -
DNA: TGTGCCAGCAGTTTTCAAGACAGCAAGACATCCAATGAGCAGTTCTTC
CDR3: CASSFQDSKTSNEQFF

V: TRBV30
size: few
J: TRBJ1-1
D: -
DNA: TGTGCCTGGAGTGGGACATTGGGAACTGAAGCTTTCTTT
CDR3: CAWSGTLGTEAFF

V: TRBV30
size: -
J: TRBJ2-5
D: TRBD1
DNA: TGTGCCTGGAGGACAGGGGGCACGGAGACCCAGTACTTC
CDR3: CAWRTGGTETQYF

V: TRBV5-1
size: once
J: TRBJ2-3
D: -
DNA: TGCGCCAGCAGGCGGCAGGGGCAAAGCACTGATACGCAGTATTTT
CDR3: CASRRQGQSTDTQYF

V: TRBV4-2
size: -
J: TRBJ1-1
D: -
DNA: TGTGCCAGCAGCCAAGGAGTCATGAACACTGAAGCTTTCTTT
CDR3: CASSQGVMNTEAFF

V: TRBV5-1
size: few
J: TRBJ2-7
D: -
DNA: TGCGCCAGCACCCGGACAGGGAGGGACTACGAGCAGTACTTC
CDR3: CASTRTGRDYEQYF

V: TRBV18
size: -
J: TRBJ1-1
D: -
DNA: TGTGCCAGCTCACCAGAGCAGGACTGGGGAGCTTTCTTT
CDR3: CASSPEQDWGAFF